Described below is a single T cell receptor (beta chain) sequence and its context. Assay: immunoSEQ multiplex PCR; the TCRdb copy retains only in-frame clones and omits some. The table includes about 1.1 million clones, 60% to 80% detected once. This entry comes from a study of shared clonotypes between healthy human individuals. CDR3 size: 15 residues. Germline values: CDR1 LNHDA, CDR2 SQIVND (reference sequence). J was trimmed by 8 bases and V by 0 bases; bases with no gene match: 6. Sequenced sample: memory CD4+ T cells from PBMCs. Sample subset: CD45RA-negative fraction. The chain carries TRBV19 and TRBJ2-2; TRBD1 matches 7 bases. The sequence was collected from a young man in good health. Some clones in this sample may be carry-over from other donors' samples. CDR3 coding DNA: TGTGCCAGTAGTATAGATCTGACAGGGAGTGGGGAGCTGTTTTTT. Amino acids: CASSIDLTGSGELFF. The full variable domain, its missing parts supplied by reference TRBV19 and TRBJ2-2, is DGGITQSPKYLFRKEGQNVTLSCEQNLNHDAMYWYRQDPGQGLRLIYYSQIVNDFQKGDIAEGYSVSREKKESFPLTVTSAQKNPTAFYLCASSIDLTGSGELFFGEGSRLTVL.